A selection of T cell receptor beta chains follows, all from one sample in a study of Graves' ophthalmopathy and Graves' hyperthyroidism. One entry per CDR3 protein, called by TCRdb with MiXCR from the multiplex PCR reads. This sample has 900,000 to 1,200,000 distinct CDR3 sequences, with 35% to 45% found just once. The sample comprised peripheral blood or thyroid tissue (not recorded which). Receptor source: an adult man with Graves' hyperthyroidism. Both conserved end residues are part of each CDR3. D genes are given only for firm matches. A clone size is listed for some rows: how often the clone was seen (once, few, many), or a class if it is expanded.

>TRBV11-3|-|TRBJ2-5|-
CASSLEPSGGPVETQYF
TGTGCCAGCAGCTTAGAACCTTCCGGGGGACCTGTGGAGACCCAGTACTTC
>TRBV10-1|TRBD1|TRBJ1-5|-
CASSEGIRQGKQPQHF
TGCGCCAGCAGTGAGGGGATTAGACAGGGCAAACAGCCCCAGCATTTT
>TRBV7-3|TRBD1|TRBJ2-6|once
CASSSRDREAGANVLTF
TGTGCCAGCAGCAGCCGGGACAGGGAGGCTGGGGCCAACGTCCTGACTTTC
>TRBV7-9|TRBD1|TRBJ2-7|few
CASSLDGWTGDSYEQYF
TGTGCCAGCAGCTTAGATGGGTGGACAGGGGATTCCTACGAGCAGTACTTC
>TRBV7-8|-|TRBJ2-5|-
CVSSRDRYQETQYF
TGTGTCAGCAGCCGAGACAGGTACCAAGAGACCCAGTACTTC
>TRBV25-1|TRBD2|TRBJ2-5|few
CASSERASGGQETQYF
TGTGCCAGCAGTGAAAGGGCTAGCGGGGGCCAAGAGACCCAGTACTTC
>TRBV11-2|-|TRBJ2-7|-
CASSQVRESYEQYF
TGTGCCAGCAGCCAAGTTCGGGAATCCTACGAGCAGTACTTC
>TRBV10-3|-|TRBJ2-2|-
CAITADGNTGELFF
TGTGCCATCACTGCGGACGGGAACACCGGGGAGCTGTTTTTT
>TRBV7-9|TRBD1|TRBJ2-7|few
CASSLVGGQGLSEQYF
TGTGCCAGCAGCTTAGTAGGGGGACAGGGGCTTTCCGAGCAGTACTTC
>TRBV19|TRBD2|TRBJ2-7|-
CASSTTSGDQEQYF
TGTGCCAGTAGCACGACTAGCGGGGACCAAGAGCAGTACTTC
>TRBV7-6|-|TRBJ2-2|-
CASSLRLGTRNGELFF
TGTGCCAGCAGCTTACGGCTAGGGACAAGGAACGGGGAGCTGTTTTTT
>TRBV12-3/TRBV12-4|-|TRBJ2-7|-
CASSPMGAFDEQYF
TGTGCCAGCAGTCCTATGGGGGCTTTCGACGAGCAGTACTTC
>TRBV2|TRBD1|TRBJ1-4|-
CASRIEGAPNEKLFF
TGTGCCAGCAGGATCGAGGGGGCGCCCAATGAAAAACTGTTTTTT
>TRBV30|-|TRBJ2-6|-
CAWDGGANVLTF
TGTGCCTGGGACGGTGGGGCCAACGTCCTGACTTTC
>TRBV24-1|-|TRBJ2-1|-
CATSGGNSEQFF
TGTGCCACCAGTGGAGGGAATAGTGAGCAGTTCTTC
>TRBV7-2|-|TRBJ1-2|-
CASSLGEEDSAF
TGTGCCAGCAGCTTAGGGGAGGAGGACAGCGCCTTC
>TRBV7-3|TRBD2|TRBJ2-1|-
CASSLRAGANNEQFF
TGTGCCAGCAGCTTAAGGGCGGGAGCGAACAATGAGCAGTTCTTC
>TRBV12-3/TRBV12-4|TRBD2|TRBJ2-5|many
CASSLGTSGRAEETQYF
TGTGCCAGCAGTTTAGGGACTAGCGGGAGGGCCGAAGAGACCCAGTACTTC
>TRBV9|TRBD1|TRBJ2-5|few
CASSAPGQGSTQYF
TGTGCCAGCAGCGCCCCCGGACAGGGATCCACCCAGTACTTC
>TRBV9|TRBD2|TRBJ2-2|-
CASSLGLAPTGELFF
TGTGCCAGCAGCCTTGGACTAGCGCCAACCGGGGAGCTGTTTTTT
>TRBV4-1|-|TRBJ1-4|few
CASSHTWEEKLFF
TGCGCCAGCAGCCATACCTGGGAGGAAAAACTGTTTTTT
>TRBV7-9|-|TRBJ1-1|many
CASSFIQENTEAFF
TGTGCCAGCAGCTTCATACAGGAGAACACTGAAGCTTTCTTT
>TRBV20-1|TRBD1|TRBJ2-5|many
CSARIQGGMETQYF
TGCAGTGCTAGGATACAGGGGGGTATGGAGACCCAGTACTTC
>TRBV19|-|TRBJ2-5|many
CASRPSRQGQETQYF
TGTGCCAGTAGGCCTTCGCGTCAGGGACAAGAGACCCAGTACTTC
>TRBV7-2|-|TRBJ2-7|many
CASSLSGPWEQYF
TGTGCCAGCAGCTTATCCGGGCCGTGGGAGCAGTACTTC
>TRBV7-9|-|TRBJ1-5|-
CASSPGQLFNQPQHF
TGTGCCAGCAGCCCGGGACAACTCTTTAATCAGCCCCAGCATTTT
>TRBV24-1|TRBD1|TRBJ2-7|many
CATSDPGTAIYEQYF
TGTGCCACCAGTGATCCCGGGACAGCTATCTACGAGCAGTACTTC
>TRBV29-1|TRBD1|TRBJ2-6|-
CSADRGGGANVLTF
TGCAGCGCCGACAGGGGTGGTGGGGCCAACGTCCTGACTTTC
>TRBV7-6|-|TRBJ2-5|-
CASSSYVQGGEETQYF
TGTGCCAGCAGCTCATATGTACAAGGGGGGGAAGAGACCCAGTACTTC
>TRBV4-1|-|TRBJ1-2|many
CASSQGEGRPYGYTF
TGCGCCAGCAGCCAAGGCGAAGGCAGGCCCTATGGCTACACCTTC
>TRBV10-2|-|TRBJ1-1|many
CASIGHPNTEAFF
TGCGCCAGCATCGGGCACCCGAACACTGAAGCTTTCTTT
>TRBV7-8|TRBD2|TRBJ2-7|many
CASSYLAGAQYEQYF
TGTGCCAGCAGCTACTTAGCGGGAGCGCAATACGAGCAGTACTTC
>TRBV10-3|TRBD2|TRBJ2-5|-
CAINSPRGENTASGDGTQYF
TGTGCCATCAACAGCCCCAGGGGGGAGAACACTGCTAGCGGGGACGGGACCCAGTACTTC
>TRBV20-1|-|TRBJ1-6|few
CSAREQRHGPYNSPLHF
TGCAGTGCTAGAGAACAGAGACATGGCCCCTATAATTCACCCCTCCACTTT
>TRBV7-9|-|TRBJ2-7|-
CASSGREQEVREQYF
TGTGCCAGCAGCGGTCGTGAGCAGGAGGTTCGCGAGCAGTACTTC